A single sample is the source of the 14 T cell receptor beta chains below, sequenced in a study of blood T cell repertoires in COVID-19. Produced via immunoSEQ multiplex PCR; TCRdb's table is partial and in-frame only. The sample has around 160,000 clones; 70% to 90% are singletons. The sample was peripheral blood. The receptors were sampled from a woman aged 40 to 50 with active or convalescent COVID-19.

The CDR3: CASSVLGLEYGYTF. For the CDR3, the DNA is TGTGCCAGCAGCGTGCTGGGTTTGGAGTATGGCTACACCTTC. The rearrangement joins TRBV5-6 to TRBJ1-2; D unclear. Germline CDR1 reads SGHDT; CDR2 reads YYEEEE. Between the trimmed V and J ends, which lost 4 bases and 5 bases, there was a span of 15 bases. The CDR3 runs 14 residues.

This clone was observed a handful of times. This chain uses TRBV18 with TRBJ1-6, with a tentative D call TRBD1 (6 bases). Germline CDR1 reads KGHSH; CDR2 reads LQKENI. The V gene lost 5 bases and the J gene lost 10 bases, with 15 bases spanning the gap. The CDR3 totals 14 residues. CDR3 nucleotide sequence: TGTGCCAGCTCAACAGGGCTCCAACCCTCACCCCTCCACTTT. It encodes CASSTGLQPSPLHF.

This chain links TRBV29-1 with TRBJ2-1; a possible D gene is TRBD1 (7 bases). V was clipped by 6 bases and J by 10 bases, with 19 bases between them. Germline V CDR1 and CDR2: SQVTM, ANQGSEA. CDR3 size: 13 residues. The CDR3 DNA reads as TGCAGCGTGGGGGGCGAGGGGGCGAGGGAGCAGTTCTTC. Protein product: CSVGGEGAREQFF.

The CDR3, as DNA: TGTGCCAGCAGCCGAATCCAGGCCTACCGGCCGGGGGATGAGCAGTTCTTC. This gives the protein CASSRIQAYRPGDEQFF. The rearrangement joins TRBV25-1 to TRBJ2-1, with D perhaps TRBD2 (6 bases). The V gene's germline CDR1 is MGHDK and CDR2 SYGVNS. This CDR3 is 17 amino acids long. V was trimmed by 6 bases and J by 8 bases, leaving 26 bases between them.

This clone showed up just once. This chain connects TRBV19 to TRBJ2-3; 10 positions agree with TRBD2. Trimming took 5 bases from V and 5 from J; bases not matched to a gene: 10. This CDR3 has 16 residues. Germline V gene data show CDR1 as LNHDA and CDR2 as SQIVND (reference sequence). CDR3 sequence: CASSAVASGSQDTQYF. The CDR3 region has the DNA TGTGCCAGTAGTGCCGTAGCTAGCGGGAGCCAAGATACGCAGTATTTT.

The V and J genes are TRBV5-4 and TRBJ2-3; D call uncertain. V lost 6 bases and J 4 bases, leaving 12 bases between the germline ends. From germline, CDR1 is SGHNT and CDR2 YYREEE (reference sequence). The length of the CDR3 is 13 residues. DNA for the CDR3: TGTGCCAGCACCCGAGAAGCCTCAGATACGCAGTATTTT. Its translation is CASTREASDTQYF.

J is TRBJ2-3 and V is TRBV5-4; TRBD1 agrees at 10 bases. Trimming took 4 bases from V and 6 from J; bases not matched to a gene: 8. This CDR3 comprises 15 residues. Germline V CDR1 and CDR2: SGHNT, YYREEE (reference sequence). The DNA of the CDR3 is TGTGCCAGCAGCCGAAGGGACAGGGGTTTGGATACGCAGTATTTT. Translated: CASSRRDRGLDTQYF.

The CDR3 coding sequence is TGTGCCAGCAGTGAAGGCGGACAGATAAAAAACATTCAGTACTTC. This codes for CASSEGGQIKNIQYF. This chain joins TRBV6-1 and TRBJ2-4; the D gene is possibly TRBD1 (6 bases). This CDR3 has 15 residues. The germline gives CDR1 MNHNS, CDR2 SASEGT. V was cut by 1 base and J by 4 bases, with 11 bases left in between.

The CDR3 DNA reads as TGTGCCAGCAGGACAGGGGAAGCTAACTATGGCTACACCTTC. Its translation is CASRTGEANYGYTF. The chain has TRBV6-5 and TRBJ1-2; the match to TRBD1 covers 8 bases. Unmatched junction bases numbered 3, after V lost 6 bases and J lost 0 bases. Germline CDR1 and CDR2: MNHEY and SVGAGI. CDR3 length: 14 residues.

The chain recombines TRBV14 with TRBJ2-2, with 7 bases lining up with TRBD1. Per the germline V gene, CDR1 is SGHDN and CDR2 is FVKESK. The length of the CDR3 is 16 residues. Trimming took 5 bases from V and 1 from J; bases not matched to a gene: 7. The CDR3 DNA sequence: TGTGCCAGCAGCTACCTCCGGGACAGGAACACCGGGGAGCTGTTTTTT. Its protein is CASSYLRDRNTGELFF.

This clone has only a few counts. This chain joins TRBV15 and TRBJ2-1; 7 nucleotides match TRBD2. Trimming removed 2 bases from V and 7 bases from J; junction bases left unmatched: 14. CDR3 length: 17 amino acids. Looked up from germline, CDR1 is LNHNV and CDR2 is YYDKDF (reference sequence). CDR3: CATSRRTSVRGSNEQFF. The CDR3 DNA sequence: TGTGCCACCAGCAGAAGAACTAGCGTAAGGGGTAGTAATGAGCAGTTCTTC.

The chain combines TRBV27 with TRBJ1-1; D gene ambiguous. This CDR3 spans 13 amino acids. Germline assignment: CDR1 MNHEY and CDR2 SMNVEV (reference sequence). The ends were cut back, 3 bases at V and 1 base at J, with 6 bases in the middle. CDR3 in amino acids: CASSFPGNTEAFF. The CDR3 DNA is TGTGCCAGCAGTTTTCCAGGGAACACTGAAGCTTTCTTT.

J is TRBJ2-7 and V is TRBV9; 7 bases align to TRBD2. The length of the CDR3 is 14 residues. V lost 6 bases, J lost 2 bases, and 8 bases stayed unmatched. In germline, CDR1 is SGDLS, CDR2 YYNGEE. This CDR3 reads CASTSDLAAYEQYF. The CDR3 DNA follows: TGTGCCAGCACCTCTGACCTAGCGGCCTACGAGCAGTACTTC.

In this sample, this clone turned up once. The J gene is TRBJ2-7, the V gene TRBV10-3; 8 nucleotides align to TRBD1. Germline V gene lookup returns CDR1 ENHRY and CDR2 SYGVKD. The V and J ends lost 0 bases and 4 bases, in that order; junction bases with no gene match: 5. This CDR3 spans 15 amino acids. The CDR3 DNA reads as TGTGCCATCAGTGAGTCGCAGGGGGCGAGATACGAGCAGTACTTC. This encodes CAISESQGARYEQYF.